What follows is one TCR beta chain and its context. Its antigen is still unknown. Isolation of CD4+ and CD8+ cells used positive magnetic bead selection, with purity checked by flow cytometry. The entry originates in a study of somatic mutations in cytotoxic T cells in rheumatoid arthritis. Study results and caveats: Among around 70 patients, roughly 8 showed a largest CD8+ clone that surpassed 20% of CD8+ cells. Healthy controls did not share the age-linked increase in CD8+ clonality seen in rheumatoid arthritis patients. Measurement of CD8+ T-cell clonality revealed no significant difference between rheumatoid arthritis patients and age-matched healthy controls.

Germline V gene lookup returns CDR1 MNHEY and CDR2 SMNVEV (reference sequence). This CDR3 comprises 17 residues. J gave up 7 bases and V 6 bases, and 9 bases lay outside the gene matches. Here immunoSEQ multiplex PCR was the method, and the copy in TCRdb shows in-frame clones only, minus some. Of some 19,000 clones in the sample, around four fifths were seen once. The TCR sequence derives from a man aged 18-30 years with rheumatoid arthritis. The specimen was CD8+ T cells sorted from blood. The chain carries TRBV27 and TRBJ2-1; TRBD2 matches at 16 bases. For the CDR3, the DNA is TGTGCCAGCAGCCGTCCCGGGACTAGCGGGGGGGGAAATGAGCAGTTCTTC. Its translation: CASSRPGTSGGGNEQFF.